This T cell receptor (beta chain) appears in the sequencing data of a study of T cell repertoires in cytomegalovirus infection. A note on this clonotype: Its target is not known.

Each CDR3 protein is one row after TCRdb ran MiXCR on the reads. The data show 680,000 or so distinct CDR3 sequences, about 33% seen once. This sequence was found in a human donor in good health (CMV status not recorded). Some clones in this sample may be carry-over from other donors' samples. The sample in question was cultured PBMCs, obtained from culture after CMV antigen stimulation.

Here the CDR3 reads CSITRTYNEQFF. The CDR3 DNA sequence: TGCAGCATCACGAGGACCTACAATGAGCAGTTCTTC. The chain employs TRBV29-1 and TRBJ2-1; D uncertain. The CDR3 extends over 12 amino acids. With 8 bases removed from V and 2 bases from J, the gap between germline ends came to 10 bases. Germline V lookup: CDR1 SQVTM, CDR2 ANQGSEA.